These 17 T cell receptor beta chains were all obtained from the same sample, sequenced in a study of tumor-infiltrating lymphocytes in primary liver carcinoma. Using a constant-region primer together with ProtoScript II reverse transcriptase, TCR beta cDNA was made from around 500 ng of total RNA. Amplification in three nested multiplex PCR rounds with slightly modified ARM-PCR gave rise to TCR beta libraries. Rounds one and two of PCR, each of around 9 cycles, were primed with TRBV1-TRBV30 forward primers and a C-beta reverse primer. One entry per CDR3 protein, called by TCRdb with MiXCR from the multiplex PCR reads. The repertoire consists of 150,000 to 200,000 distinct CDR3 sequences, with almost 65% occurring once and the leading ten covering 6% to 8.5%. In addition to blood RNA drawn from unsorted whole blood, germline DNA was extracted. The sequenced sample was peripheral blood. The receptors here all came from a woman aged 55-70 years with primary liver carcinoma and hepatitis B virus infection.

As concerns this clonotype: A clone one base away is much larger, so this may be a read error. V and J are TRBV7-9 and TRBJ1-1; no reliable D call. There are 14 residues in the CDR3. Per germline, CDR1 SEHNR and CDR2 FQNEAQ (reference sequence). Trimming cost V 1 base and J 6 bases, with 12 bases left between them. CDR3 loop: CASSLEEVGAEAFF. The CDR3 DNA sequence: TGTGCCAGCAGCTTAGAGGAGGTAGGCGCTGAAGCTTTCTTT.

J is TRBJ2-2 and V is TRBV13; D possibly corresponds to TRBD2 (6 bases). This CDR3 spans 16 amino acids. V lost 5 bases and J 0 bases, leaving 13 bases between the germline ends. Per the germline V gene, CDR1 is PRHDT and CDR2 is FYEKMQ (reference sequence). For the CDR3, the DNA is TGTGCCAGCAGCGGGATTCGGACTACGAACACCGGGGAGCTGTTTTTT. Protein sequence: CASSGIRTTNTGELFF.

As regards this clonotype: It may be a read error: a sequence one base away is much more abundant. The genes are TRBV5-5 and TRBJ2-7, with D possibly matching TRBD2 (6 bases). The CDR3 sequence is 15 residues long. V shed 6 bases and J shed 3 bases, with 19 bases lying between them. Germline V lookup: CDR1 SGHKS, CDR2 YYEKEE (reference sequence). The CDR3 here is CASTPDTGSSYEQYF. The CDR3 nucleotides read TGTGCCAGCACCCCAGACACCGGGAGCAGCTACGAGCAGTACTTC.

This clonotype was counted only a few times. This chain connects TRBV7-6 to TRBJ2-3; D is uncertain. The V end lost 3 bases, the J end lost 12 bases, and 10 bases lay between the germline ends. Germline CDR1 reads SGHVS; CDR2 reads FNYEAQ. The CDR3 is made up of 11 amino acids. This CDR3 is CASSFLDRQYF. The DNA for the CDR3 is TGTGCCAGCAGCTTCTTGGACCGACAGTATTTT.

A few counts support this clonotype. The CDR3 nucleotides read TGTGCCAGCAGCTTGGCCGGGTTAGGTAACACTGAAGCTTTCTTT. Protein product: CASSLAGLGNTEAFF. This rearrangement joins TRBV5-6 to TRBJ1-1; D is undetermined. V lost 0 bases and J 2 bases, leaving 11 bases between the germline ends. Germline assignment: CDR1 SGHDT and CDR2 YYEEEE. The CDR3 has 15 residues.

As to this clonotype: Here the CDR3 omits its conserved ending phenylalanine or tryptophan, so a read error is the likely source. The chain employs TRBV7-8 and TRBJ1-1, with D perhaps TRBD1 (5 bases). CDR1 and CDR2 from the germline V gene are SGHVS and FQNEAQ. V lost 9 bases and J lost 6, with 17 bases in between. The CDR3 length is 13 residues. The CDR3 nucleotides read TGTGCCAGTAGCATCATCTTGGGGGCTGAAGCTTTCCTT. Protein: CASSIILGAEAFL.

The rearrangement uses TRBV13 and TRBJ1-4; TRBD1 is a possible D gene (6 bases). The CDR3 consists of 17 residues. Germline V gives CDR1 PRHDT, CDR2 FYEKMQ (reference sequence). The V and J ends lost 5 bases and 2 bases respectively, with 18 bases between them. CDR3: CASSRQGQGRTNEKLFF. CDR3 coding DNA: TGTGCCAGCAGCCGCCAAGGGCAGGGGCGCACTAATGAAAAACTGTTTTTT.

About this clonotype itself: Being one base from a much bigger clone, this may be a read error. The CDR3 protein is CTSSSQARNEQFF. Here the CDR3 DNA reads TGTACCAGCAGTTCACAGGCGAGGAATGAGCAGTTCTTC. The chain couples TRBV6-1 to TRBJ2-1; perhaps TRBD1 as D (5 bases). The CDR3 contains 13 residues. Germline V gene data show CDR1 as MNHNS and CDR2 as SASEGT.

Points on this clonotype: This may be a read error, as it is one base from a much larger clone. This chain connects TRBV12-5 to TRBJ2-2, with D possibly being TRBD2 (5 bases). CDR1 and CDR2 (germline): LGHNT, FRNRAP. The CDR3 has 12 residues. In nucleotides, the CDR3 is TGTACTAGTGGTTTGGGTACCGGGGAGCTGTTTTTT. Protein: CTSGLGTGELFF.

The rearrangement links TRBV4-1 to TRBJ2-1; D ambiguous. The CDR3 covers 16 residues. Germline CDR1 MGHRA, CDR2 YSYEKL. The V gene lost 1 base and the J gene lost 8 bases, with 18 bases spanning the gap. CDR3: CASSQAPRARGDEQFF. The DNA of the CDR3 is TGCGCCAGCAGCCAAGCCCCCCGGGCTCGTGGGGATGAGCAGTTCTTC.

The gene calls are TRBV6-5 and TRBJ2-1; 10 bases map to TRBD2. The CDR3 length is 16 residues. J gave up 6 bases and V 0 bases, and 5 bases lay outside the gene matches. Looked up from germline, CDR1 is MNHEY and CDR2 is SVGAGI. CDR3 sequence reads: CASSYSTVAGGNEQFF. The CDR3 DNA follows: TGTGCCAGCAGTTACTCCACGGTAGCGGGAGGCAATGAGCAGTTCTTC.

This clonotype was seen a few times. The chain recombines TRBV30 with TRBJ2-3; 8 bases fit TRBD2. J lost 4 bases, V lost 6 bases, and 9 bases had no gene match. This CDR3 comprises 14 residues. Germline CDR1 reads GTSNPN; CDR2 reads SVGIG (reference sequence). For the CDR3, the DNA is TGTGCCTGTGACTGGACTAGCTCCTCAGATACGCAGTATTTT. It is translated as CACDWTSSSDTQYF.

J is TRBJ2-1 and V is TRBV28; 7 nucleotides align to TRBD1. CDR1 MDHEN and CDR2 SYDVKM come from the germline V gene. V lost 7 bases to trimming and J lost 12 bases; unmatched junction nucleotides: 15. The CDR3 has 14 amino acids. The CDR3 DNA sequence: TGTGCCAGCAACCCGGTTGGGCAGGGGGTTTGGCAGTTCTTC. The encoded protein is CASNPVGQGVWQFF.

CDR3 in DNA: TGCGCCAGCAGCGCTGGACTCTTCCTTACAGATACGCAGTATTTT. It yields the protein CASSAGLFLTDTQYF. The gene calls are TRBV5-1 and TRBJ2-3, with D maybe TRBD2 (5 bases). The germline gives CDR1 SGHRS, CDR2 YFSETQ. Trimming took off 4 bases at V and 3 bases at J, with 15 bases between the two ends. The CDR3 sequence is 15 residues long.

On this clonotype: The CDR3 ends on some other residue instead of the conserved phenylalanine or tryptophan, so this is likely a read error. This rearrangement joins TRBV29-1 to TRBJ2-1; 7 bases map to TRBD2. The CDR3 spans 13 residues. CDR1 SQVTM and CDR2 ANQGSEA come from the germline V gene. J lost 7 bases, V lost 5 bases, and 8 bases had no gene match. The DNA of the CDR3 is TGCAGCGTTTCCTACGGTAGCGGGAATGAGCAGTTCCTC. Protein: CSVSYGSGNEQFL.

On this clonotype: Mismatch with germline at one junction end may stem from a read error. The rearrangement joins TRBV13 to TRBJ2-5; 7 bases match TRBD1. Germline CDR1 is PRHDT and CDR2 is FYEKMQ (reference sequence). The CDR3 spans 14 residues. CDR3 in amino acids: CVSSADRIGETQCF. In DNA form, the CDR3 reads TGTGTCAGCAGCGCGGACAGGATCGGTGAGACCCAGTGCTTC.

The chain recombines TRBV11-2 with TRBJ2-7; TRBD1 is a possible D gene (6 bases). From germline, CDR1 is SGHAT and CDR2 FQNNGV. Trimming took off 11 bases at V and 6 bases at J, with 41 bases between the two ends. CDR3 length equals 20 residues. CDR3 DNA sequence: TGTGCCTGTAACTTAATCTGGGACATAACCCTAGTGGGCCTAGGACGCGAGCAGTACTTC. Amino acids: CACNLIWDITLVGLGREQYF.